This TCR beta chain was identified in a study of blood T cell repertoires in COVID-19. In the study overall: Sites across the United States, Italy and Spain contributed samples from acute and convalescent COVID-19. The analysed material was cDNA or gDNA that came from T cells, B-cell-depleted T cells, or PBMCs.

This clone was recorded once. Those enrolled, adults aged roughly 18 to 90 years, came from about two dozen US areas. Original processing methods: Amplification of reference gene primers was used by the study to estimate nucleated cell counts. The repertoire was sequenced with immunoSEQ multiplex PCR; TCRdb's copy has only in-frame clones and lacks some. The DNA was the basis for D and trimming; V, J and clone size are from that table. The sample records some 220,000 clones, 85% to 90% being singletons. This CDR3 has 14 residues. The V gene end was trimmed by 5 bases and the J gene end by 6 bases; junction bases not matched to a gene: 7. From germline, CDR1 is SGHRS and CDR2 YFSETQ.

This clonotype was obtained from a woman aged 18-35 years in a cohort exposed to, infected with or recovered from COVID-19 (not recorded which). The chain couples TRBV5-1 to TRBJ1-1; 10 bases align to TRBD1. The sample taken for sequencing was PBMCs or T cells enriched from blood (not recorded which). The CDR3 DNA sequence: TGCGCCAGCAGGGTCGGGACAGGGGCGCCTGAAGCTTTCTTT. Protein product: CASRVGTGAPEAFF.